The 25 T cell receptor beta chains reported below all come from one sample, sequenced in a study of T cell responses to AZD1222 COVID-19 vaccine. Clones were sequenced by immunoSEQ multiplex PCR, and TCRdb holds only the in-frame ones, with some missing. This table has 150,000 to 200,000 clones, over 85% appearing once. This specimen consisted of peripheral blood, obtained 28 days after the second dose of the MenACWY control vaccine. All receptors come from an adult who received the MenACWY meningococcal vaccine as a control.

The J gene is TRBJ2-6, the V gene TRBV5-1; no definite D call. The germline V and J ends were trimmed by 2 bases and 0 bases, with 12 bases remaining between them. Germline V lookup: CDR1 SGHRS, CDR2 YFSETQ. This CDR3 comprises 17 residues. CDR3 sequence reads: CASSFRGTASGANVLTF. CDR3 nucleotides: TGCGCCAGCAGCTTTAGAGGCACAGCCTCTGGGGCCAACGTCCTGACTTTC.

The gene calls are TRBV11-3 and TRBJ2-3, with TRBD2 matching over 11 bases. From germline, CDR1 is SGHNT and CDR2 YENEEA. The CDR3 is made up of 16 amino acids. With V trimmed by 5 bases and J by 6 bases, 10 bases remained unmatched. CDR3 sequence reads: CASSGGTSGRQDTQYF. DNA for the CDR3: TGTGCCAGCAGCGGGGGGACTAGCGGTCGGCAGGATACGCAGTATTTT.

The table lists this clone with a count of one. The chain couples TRBV28 to TRBJ2-1; tentatively, D is TRBD2 (5 bases). V was cut by 7 bases and J by 0 bases, with 10 bases left in between. The CDR3 sequence is 14 residues long. CDR1 MDHEN and CDR2 SYDVKM come from the germline V gene. The CDR3 DNA sequence: TGTGCCAGCAAGCGGACGTCCTCCTACAATGAGCAGTTCTTC. Translating gives CASKRTSSYNEQFF.

This clone was detected once. The CDR3 region has the DNA TGTGCCACCGCCCCGGATTTCTACGAGCAGTACTTC. Amino acid sequence: CATAPDFYEQYF. The chain couples TRBV28 to TRBJ2-7, with unresolved D. The length of the CDR3 is 12 residues. Trimming removed 10 bases from V and 3 bases from J, with 13 bases in between. Germline lookup yields CDR1 MDHEN and CDR2 SYDVKM.

The CDR3 reads CASRKAAGGNYNEQFF. DNA of the CDR3: TGTGCCAGCCGGAAAGCGGCGGGAGGTAACTACAATGAGCAGTTCTTC. The rearrangement links TRBV9 to TRBJ2-1; 8 nucleotides align to TRBD2. This CDR3 has 16 residues. Germline V gene lookup returns CDR1 SGDLS and CDR2 YYNGEE. J lost 3 bases, V lost 7 bases, and 12 bases had no gene match.

V is TRBV5-1 and J is TRBJ2-7; 9 positions agree with TRBD2. The CDR3 spans 14 residues. CDR1 is SGHRS and CDR2 is YFSETQ in the germline V gene. V lost 4 bases and J lost 4; bases outside the gene matches: 6. DNA for the CDR3: TGCGCCAGCAGCAGCGGACTAGCGCAATACGAGCAGTACTTC. Protein: CASSSGLAQYEQYF.

The V and J genes are TRBV15 and TRBJ2-1, with TRBD1 identical over 7 bases. After removal of 5 bases from V and 9 bases from J, the junction contained 10 bases not matched to a gene. Germline CDR1 and CDR2: LNHNV and YYDKDF (reference sequence). The CDR3 is made up of 14 amino acids. CDR3 region: CATSGTRQGGEQFF. CDR3 nucleotide sequence: TGTGCCACCAGCGGGACCCGACAGGGCGGTGAGCAGTTCTTC.

DNA for the CDR3: TGTGCCAGCAGCTTCCCGGGGCGCGAGACCCAGTACTTC. This codes for CASSFPGRETQYF. This chain joins TRBV5-4 and TRBJ2-5, with D perhaps TRBD1 or TRBD2 (5 bases each). Germline V gene lookup returns CDR1 SGHNT and CDR2 YYREEE (reference sequence). Trimming cost V 2 bases and J 5 bases, with 10 bases left between them. The CDR3 covers 13 residues.

The chain has TRBV27 and TRBJ1-5; perhaps TRBD1 as D (6 bases). The V and J ends lost 5 bases and 0 bases respectively, with 11 bases between them. The CDR3 length is 15 residues. Germline CDR1 and CDR2: MNHEY and SMNVEV (reference sequence). This CDR3 is CASSVDRYSNQPQHF. In DNA form, the CDR3 reads TGTGCCAGCAGTGTGGACAGATATAGCAATCAGCCCCAGCATTTT.

The V gene is TRBV5-1, the J gene TRBJ1-1; 9 bases agree with TRBD1. The J segment lost 5 bases and the V segment lost 3 bases, leaving 8 bases of the junction unmatched. This CDR3 spans 15 amino acids. Germline V CDR1 and CDR2: SGHRS, YFSETQ. For the CDR3, the DNA is TGCGCCAGCAGCTCATCCGGGACAGGGAAAACTGAAGCTTTCTTT. Translated: CASSSSGTGKTEAFF. Drawing the rest from reference TRBV5-1 and TRBJ1-1, the complete variable domain is KAGVTQTPRYLIKTRGQQVTLSCSPISGHRSVSWYQQTPGQGLQFLFEYFSETQRNKGNFPGRFSGRQFSNSRSEMNVSTLELGDSALYLCASSSSGTGKTEAFFGQGTRLTVV.

The rearrangement links TRBV29-1 to TRBJ2-3; D ambiguous. CDR3 length: 14 residues. V lost 8 bases to trimming and J lost 2 bases, with 17 bases between them. The V gene's germline CDR1 is SQVTM and CDR2 ANQGSEA. The CDR3 sequence is CSPEGPGSTDTQYF. The CDR3 DNA sequence: TGCAGCCCCGAAGGTCCAGGATCCACAGATACGCAGTATTTT.

This chain uses TRBV7-2 with TRBJ1-5; D is uncertain. With 5 bases removed from V and 3 bases from J, the gap between germline ends came to 8 bases. The CDR3 extends over 13 amino acids. The V gene's germline CDR1 is SGHTA and CDR2 FQGNSA. The CDR3 nucleotides are TGTGCCAGCAGCCCCAACACCAATCAGCCCCAGCATTTT. Its protein is CASSPNTNQPQHF. Complete variable domain (other parts from reference TRBV7-2 and TRBJ1-5): GAGVSQSPSNKVTEKGKDVELRCDPISGHTALYWYRQSLGQGLEFLIYFQGNSAPDKSGLPSDRFSAERTGGSVSTLTIQRTQQEDSAVYLCASSPNTNQPQHFGDGTRLSIL.

This clone appeared a few times. This chain links TRBV6-5 with TRBJ2-7; 9 bases agree with TRBD2. V shed 8 bases, J shed 5 bases, and the junction held 4 bases outside the gene matches. Looked up from germline, CDR1 is MNHEY and CDR2 is SVGAGI. The length of the CDR3 is 12 residues. The CDR3 spells CASAAGGNEQYF. CDR3 coding DNA: TGTGCCAGCGCGGCGGGAGGGAACGAGCAGTACTTC.

The chain recombines TRBV12-3 or TRBV12-4 with TRBJ2-5; no definite D call. Trimming cost V 0 bases and J 4 bases, with 6 bases left between them. This CDR3 has 13 residues. The CDR3 reads CASSLATGETQYF. In DNA, the CDR3 is TGTGCCAGCAGTTTAGCTACCGGAGAGACCCAGTACTTC.

The chain couples TRBV20-1 to TRBJ1-2; D is ambiguous. V was shortened by 6 bases and J by 6 bases, with 11 bases between the two germline ends. Germline V gives CDR1 DFQATT, CDR2 SNEGSKA (reference sequence). The CDR3 totals 11 residues. The CDR3 nucleotides read TGCAGTGCCCCCAACCCTAATGGCTACACCTTC. It translates to CSAPNPNGYTF.

The V and J genes are TRBV28 and TRBJ1-6; D unclear. The CDR3 has 14 residues. The V and J ends lost 2 bases and 8 bases respectively, with 10 bases between them. Germline values: CDR1 MDHEN, CDR2 SYDVKM. CDR3 in DNA: TGTGCCAGCAGTTTAGTGGAGAGGGATTCACCCCTCCACTTT. Its protein product is CASSLVERDSPLHF.

The gene calls are TRBV7-6 and TRBJ2-7; 15 bases are a match to TRBD2. Looked up from germline, CDR1 is SGHVS and CDR2 is FNYEAQ. J gave up 6 bases and V 4 bases, and 4 bases lay outside the gene matches. CDR3 length: 15 residues. The CDR3 reads CASSWGLAGGSEQYF. Here the CDR3 DNA reads TGTGCCAGCAGCTGGGGACTAGCGGGAGGATCCGAGCAGTACTTC. Drawing the rest from reference TRBV7-6 and TRBJ2-7, the complete variable domain is GAGVSQSPRYKVTKRGQDVALRCDPISGHVSLYWYRQALGQGPEFLTYFNYEAQQDKSGLPNDRFSAERPEGSISTLTIQRTEQRDSAMYRCASSWGLAGGSEQYFGPGTRLTVT.

The genes are TRBV3-1 (or the pseudogene TRBV3-2) and TRBJ2-1, with D hard to call. Per the germline V gene, CDR1 is LGHDT and CDR2 is YNNKEL (reference sequence). Trimming shortened V by 1 base and J by 3 bases, and 10 bases separated the two germline ends. The length of the CDR3 is 15 residues. The CDR3 reads CASSQGRSLYNEQFF. In nucleotides, the CDR3 is TGTGCCAGCAGCCAAGGCCGCAGTCTCTACAATGAGCAGTTCTTC.

The chain couples TRBV3-1 (or the pseudogene TRBV3-2) to TRBJ1-3; D is unresolved. V lost 0 bases, J lost 1 base, and 7 bases lay in between. CDR1 LGHDT and CDR2 YNNKEL come from the germline V gene (reference sequence). This CDR3 spans 15 amino acids. CDR3 residues: CASSQDLGSGNTIYF. DNA for the CDR3: TGTGCCAGCAGCCAAGACCTGGGGTCTGGAAACACCATATATTTT.

The chain joins TRBV6-5 to TRBJ1-3; D is unresolved. The germline CDR1 and CDR2 sequences are MNHEY and SVGAGI. V was trimmed by 6 bases and J by 7 bases, leaving 13 bases between them. The CDR3 covers 13 residues. This CDR3 is CASSLGLSNTIYF. The CDR3 nucleotides read TGTGCCAGCAGCCTCGGACTGAGCAACACCATATATTTT.

This sequence joins TRBV4-2 and TRBJ2-3; maybe TRBD2 (6 bases). This CDR3 contains 17 residues. V lost 5 bases and J 3 bases, leaving 21 bases between the germline ends. Germline V gene data show CDR1 as LGHNA and CDR2 as YNFKEQ. This chain's CDR3 is CASSSLNRLGETDTQYF. The CDR3 DNA is TGTGCCAGCAGCTCATTAAACAGACTAGGTGAGACAGATACGCAGTATTTT.

The rearrangement joins TRBV2 to TRBJ2-5; tentative D call: TRBD2 (6 bases). V lost 7 bases to trimming and J lost 5 bases, with 14 bases between them. Germline V gene data show CDR1 as SNHLY and CDR2 as FYNNEI. The CDR3 loop spans 13 amino acids. The CDR3, as DNA: TGTGCCAGCACTGTTTCTGGGGGGGAGACCCAGTACTTC. This gives the protein CASTVSGGETQYF.

The chain carries TRBV11-3 and TRBJ2-7; 9 bases are shared with TRBD1. CDR3 length: 16 amino acids. The germline V gene encodes CDR1 SGHNT and CDR2 YENEEA. Trimming at V came to 0 bases and at J to 6 bases, leaving 9 bases not matched to a gene. The CDR3 reads CASSLESGQGNGEQYF. The CDR3 DNA follows: TGTGCCAGCAGCTTAGAATCGGGACAGGGAAACGGCGAGCAGTACTTC. Based on the CDR3 plus reference TRBV11-3 and TRBJ2-7, the full variable domain is EAGVVQSPRYKIIEKKQPVAFWCNPISGHNTLYWYLQNLGQGPELLIRYENEEAVDDSQLPKDRFSAERLKGVDSTLKIQPAELGDSAVYLCASSLESGQGNGEQYFGPGTRLTVT.

Only one count was recorded for this clone. The chain has TRBV29-1 and TRBJ2-2, with D uncertain. CDR1 is SQVTM, CDR2 ANQGSEA, per germline. V dropped 5 bases and J dropped 4 bases, with 14 bases sitting between them. The CDR3 runs to 14 residues. CDR3 nucleotides: TGCAGCGTTTGGGTGGCAGCCCGCACCGGGGAGCTGTTTTTT. Translated: CSVWVAARTGELFF.

The chain uses TRBV24-1 and TRBJ2-2, with TRBD1 identical over 7 bases. J was trimmed by 1 base and V by 3 bases; bases with no gene match: 10. The CDR3 spans 18 residues. CDR1 KGHDR and CDR2 SFDVKD come from the germline V gene. The CDR3 region is CATSDPYTGQMNTGELFF. CDR3 in DNA: TGTGCCACCAGTGATCCTTATACGGGACAGATGAACACCGGGGAGCTGTTTTTT.